The source of this T cell receptor beta chain is a study of shared clonotypes between healthy human individuals. As handled by the study authors: With immunoSEQ giving junction-only sequences and no quality scores, filtering differed. TCRdb's copy holds only in-frame clones and misses some; the assay was immunoSEQ multiplex PCR. D and trimming come from the DNA, and the V and J calls and clone size come from that table. The sample contains 1,500,000 or so clones, about 98.5% of which appear only once. Sequences were obtained from naive CD4+ T cells sorted from blood. Subset indicated: CD45RA+ positively selected. The TCR sequence derives from a man aged 25 to 40 in good health.

In DNA, the CDR3 is TGCGCCAGCAGCTTGGCCGGGCGGAGTACGCAGTATTTT. As protein: CASSLAGRSTQYF. The J gene is TRBJ2-3, the V gene TRBV5-1; D remains unclear. This CDR3 comprises 13 residues. V was shortened by 0 bases and J by 8 bases, with 10 bases between the two germline ends. CDR1 SGHRS and CDR2 YFSETQ come from the germline V gene.